This TCR beta chain originates from a study of T-cell memory formation after mild COVID-19. In the case of this clonotype: Its antigen is undetermined.

A 5'RACE reaction primed in the constant segment made cDNA libraries of TCR alpha and TCR beta, and these carried sample barcodes and UMIs. TCRdb processed the 5' RACE reads anew with MiXCR; each CDR3 protein has one entry. Seen here are a few hundred thousand distinct CDR3 sequences, more than 15% observed once, and the top ten hold under 25%. Whole-study findings and limits: Several responding clones turned up in pre-infection memory, indicating that cross-reactive memory may have taken part.

Trimming removed 4 bases at V and 4 bases at J, with 19 bases between. The germline CDR1 and CDR2 sequences are MNHEY and SVGEGT. The CDR3 is 16 residues long. The sequence came from a man younger than 35 who had mild COVID-19 (a few samples of this study predate the infection). Cell type and time point are not known. The chain uses TRBV6-2 or TRBV6-3 and TRBJ1-2; tentatively, D is TRBD1 (6 bases). The source material was PBMCs or a T cell subset sorted from them (not recorded which). CDR3 nucleotides: TGTGCCAGCAGTTCAGTCCTGGTCAGGGGATTCTATGGCTACACCTTC. The encoded protein is CASSSVLVRGFYGYTF.